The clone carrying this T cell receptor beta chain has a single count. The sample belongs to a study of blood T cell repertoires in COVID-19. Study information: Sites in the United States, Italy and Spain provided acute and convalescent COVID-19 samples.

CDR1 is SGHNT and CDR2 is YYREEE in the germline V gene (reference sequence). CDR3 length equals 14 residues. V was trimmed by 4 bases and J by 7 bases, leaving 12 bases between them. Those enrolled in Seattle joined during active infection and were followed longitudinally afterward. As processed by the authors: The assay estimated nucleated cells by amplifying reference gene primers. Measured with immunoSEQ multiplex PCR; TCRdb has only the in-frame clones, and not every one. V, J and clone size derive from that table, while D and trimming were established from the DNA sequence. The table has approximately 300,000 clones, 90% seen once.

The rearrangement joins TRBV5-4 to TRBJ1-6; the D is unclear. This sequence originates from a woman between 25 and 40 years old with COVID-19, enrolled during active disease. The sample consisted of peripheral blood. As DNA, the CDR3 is TGTGCCAGCAGCAGAGAGGTGCAGAATTCACCCCTCCACTTT. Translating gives CASSREVQNSPLHF.